This entry features one T cell receptor (beta chain) sequence. The antigen is unknown. The data are from a study of T cells after yellow fever vaccination. The study's findings and limits: Post-booster reappearance was seen for most primary-vaccination clones (about 96% CD4, roughly 88% CD8). On re-exposure, the response was weaker but peaked faster, at day 5 versus 15. FACS-sorted repertoires could harbor abundant contaminating bulk-population clonotypes.

TCR cDNA, made by 5'RACE template switching, carried an added universal primer site and UMIs. TCRdb reprocessed the 5' RACE reads via MiXCR and lists one record per CDR3 protein. The profile shows some 160,000 distinct CDR3 sequences, around 9.7% of them singletons. The material was CD8+ T cells sorted from PBMCs, obtained 45 days after the yellow fever booster vaccination. The TCR comes from a man aged 18-30 years who received the YFV17D yellow fever vaccine.

The CDR3 here is CASSQVSSKETQYF. The CDR3 DNA reads TGCGCCAGCAGCCAAGTTAGCTCGAAAGAGACCCAGTACTTC. The genes are TRBV4-1 and TRBJ2-5; no definite D call. Trimming left V 1 base short and J 3 bases short, with 9 bases between. Germline CDR1 MGHRA, CDR2 YSYEKL. The CDR3 is 14 amino acids.